A selection of T cell receptor beta chains follows, all from one sample in a study of CD8+ T cells in alopecia areata. TCRdb's table, derived via immunoSEQ multiplex PCR, lists solely in-frame clones and lacks some. Among 140,000 to 150,000 clones listed, around 50% were seen once. The sequencing here drew on CD8+ T cells sorted from blood, taken at week 4, from a patient treated with tofacitinib. The origin of the receptors is a human donor with alopecia areata. Both conserved end residues are part of each CDR3. A D gene is named only where the DNA matches it firmly. Clone sizes are given selectively: once, few, many, or a class where the clone is expanded.

>TRBJ2-1|-|TRBV6-1|-
TGTGCCACCAAGACCTCCTACAATGAGCAGTTCTTC
CATKTSYNEQFF
>TRBJ1-6|-|TRBV4-1|-
TGCGCCAGCAGCCAAGATCTGGGCAGCCATTCACCCCTCCACTTT
CASSQDLGSHSPLHF
>TRBJ2-1|once|TRBV6-5|-
TGTGCCAGCAGTTTATACAATGAGCAGTTCTTC
CASSLYNEQFF
>TRBJ1-5|-|TRBV27|-
TGTGCCAGCAGTTTATTAGGTCAGCCCCAGCATTTT
CASSLLGQPQHF
>TRBJ2-5|-|TRBV11-2|TRBD1
TGTGCCAGCAGCTCCGGACCCGGGACAGGGATTGAGACCCAGTACTTC
CASSSGPGTGIETQYF
>TRBJ1-5|-|TRBV7-9|-
TGTGCCAGCAGCTTGGTAAGCAATCAGCCCCAGCATTTT
CASSLVSNQPQHF
>TRBJ2-1|-|TRBV30|-
TGTGCCTGGAGCAGCGGGCTGTTAGAGCAGTTCTTC
CAWSSGLLEQFF
>TRBJ2-7|-|TRBV2|TRBD1
TGTGCCAGCAGGGGGACAGGGACCAAGTACGAGCAGTACTTC
CASRGTGTKYEQYF
>TRBJ2-3|-|TRBV25-1|-
TGTGCCAGCACCTCGGGCAGGGCCAAAGAGCCTTACACAGATACGCAGTATTTT
CASTSGRAKEPYTDTQYF
>TRBJ2-5|-|TRBV27|-
TGTGCCAGCAGTTTAGTGTACCAAGAGACCCAGTACTTC
CASSLVYQETQYF
>TRBJ2-7|-|TRBV29-1|TRBD1
TGCAGCGTTGGTGGGGGACAGGCCGGCTACGAGCAGTACTTC
CSVGGGQAGYEQYF
>TRBJ2-5|-|TRBV13|-
TGTGCCAGCAGCTTCTCCGGGTTCAAAGAGACCCAGTACTTC
CASSFSGFKETQYF
>TRBJ2-5|-|TRBV6-6|TRBD1
TGTGCCAGCAGTCCCGGACAGGGGGGGAGAGAGACCCAGTACTTC
CASSPGQGGRETQYF
>TRBJ2-1|few|TRBV29-1|-
TGCAGCCCTTCGCAGGGTACTGAGCAGTTCTTC
CSPSQGTEQFF
>TRBJ2-7|-|TRBV27|-
TGTGCCAGCAGTCCAGACAGGAGAACCTACGAGCAGTACTTC
CASSPDRRTYEQYF
>TRBJ2-1|few|TRBV12-5|-
TGTGCTAGTGGTAAGAATGAGCAGTTCTTC
CASGKNEQFF
>TRBJ1-5|few|TRBV7-2|TRBD1
TGTGCCAGCAGCTTTCCAGGGGGCGTTCAGCCCCAGCATTTT
CASSFPGGVQPQHF
>TRBJ2-7|-|TRBV2|TRBD2
TGTGCCAGCACCCGACTAGCGGGGGGTCGGGGCGAGCAGTACTTC
CASTRLAGGRGEQYF
>TRBJ2-7|-|TRBV11-2|-
TGTGCCAGCAGCTTACCCCGCACCGGGACGCCCACCTACGAGCAGTACTTC
CASSLPRTGTPTYEQYF
>TRBJ1-5|few|TRBV7-8|TRBD1
TGTGCCAGCAGCGACAGGGCTAGCAATCAGCCCCAGCATTTT
CASSDRASNQPQHF
>TRBJ2-2|-|TRBV27|TRBD2
TGTGCCAGTCGAGCGGGGGGGCGGGCAACCGGGGAGCTGTTTTTT
CASRAGGRATGELFF
>TRBJ1-2|-|TRBV23-1|TRBD1
TGCGCCAGCAGTCCCGGAACCGGGACAGACTATGGCTACACCTTC
CASSPGTGTDYGYTF
>TRBJ2-1|-|TRBV7-2|-
TGTGCCAGCAGCTTAAATGGTCTCGAGCAGTTCTTC
CASSLNGLEQFF
>TRBJ2-7|-|TRBV4-1|-
TGCGCCAGCAGCCAAGGCGGTGGAACCTACGAGCAGTACTTC
CASSQGGGTYEQYF
>TRBJ1-1|-|TRBV27|-
TGTGCCAGCGGTGAGGCGAACACTGAAGCTTTCTTT
CASGEANTEAFF
>TRBJ1-4|-|TRBV5-6|TRBD1
TGTGCCAGCAGCTCCACAGGACAGGGTGAAGATGAAAAACTGTTTTTT
CASSSTGQGEDEKLFF
>TRBJ2-5|many|TRBV4-3|-
TGCGCCAGCAGCCACGGGCGGGGCTTCCAAGAGACCCAGTACTTC
CASSHGRGFQETQYF
>TRBJ1-2|many|TRBV27|-
TGTGCCAGCAGTCCCTATCGGGCGGACACCCGCTATGGCTACACCTTC
CASSPYRADTRYGYTF
>TRBJ2-7|-|TRBV29-1|TRBD1
TGCAGCATCCCCCTTGGGACAGGGGACCACGAGCAGTACTTC
CSIPLGTGDHEQYF
>TRBJ2-1|-|TRBV11-2|TRBD2
TGTGCCAGCAGCGGAGGGACTAGCCAAGTTGAGCAGTTCTTC
CASSGGTSQVEQFF
>TRBJ2-1|-|TRBV9|-
TGTGCCAGCAGCGTAGTACGGGGGGCCGAATACAATGAGCAGTTCTTC
CASSVVRGAEYNEQFF